This T cell receptor (beta chain) was observed in a study of blood T cell repertoires in COVID-19. Looking at the study overall: Samples taken during acute and convalescent COVID-19 were collected in the United States, Italy and Spain.

This clone occurred once. In germline, CDR1 is MGHRA, CDR2 YSYEKL. V lost 4 bases, J lost 1 base, and 14 bases lay in between. The CDR3 sequence is 16 residues long. Only in-frame clones appear in the TCRdb table, and some are missing; sequencing was by immunoSEQ multiplex PCR. The sample contains under 250,000 clones, around 90% of which appear only once. Source material: peripheral blood. This sequence originates from a man in his 60s who had recovered from COVID-19. The chain uses TRBV4-1 and TRBJ1-5; D possibly corresponds to TRBD1 (5 bases). The CDR3 reads CASSRDPRGSNQPQHF. The CDR3 bases are TGCGCCAGCAGCCGAGACCCTCGGGGGAGCAATCAGCCCCAGCATTTT.